A single sample is the source of the 13 T cell receptor beta chains below, sequenced in a study of cytotoxic CD8 clonotypes in ibrutinib-treated CLL. This table comes from immunoSEQ multiplex PCR, and its TCRdb copy is limited to in-frame clones, with some not included. The table lists 130,000 or so clones, approximately 77% of them singletons. This specimen was PBMCs, taken after 12 months of ibrutinib treatment. The receptors were sampled from a human donor with chronic lymphocytic leukemia.

The V call is TRBV7-9, the J call TRBJ2-3, with 11 positions matching TRBD1. CDR3 length: 17 amino acids. Per germline, CDR1 SEHNR and CDR2 FQNEAQ (reference sequence). The J segment lost 3 bases and the V segment lost 0 bases, leaving 5 bases of the junction unmatched. CDR3 protein: CASSLASGTGGTDTQYF. CDR3 DNA: TGTGCCAGCAGCTTAGCCTCCGGGACAGGGGGAACAGATACGCAGTATTTT. Combining the CDR3 with reference TRBV7-9 and TRBJ2-3 gives the whole variable domain DTGVSQNPRHKITKRGQNVTFRCDPISEHNRLYWYRQTLGQGPEFLTYFQNEAQLEKSRLLSDRFSAERPKGSFSTLEIQRTEQGDSAMYLCASSLASGTGGTDTQYFGPGTRLTVL.

This chain's CDR3 is CASRKSAGGNEQFF. As DNA, the CDR3 is TGTGCCAGCAGAAAATCGGCGGGGGGCAATGAGCAGTTCTTC. The chain joins TRBV6-4 to TRBJ2-1; 8 bases are shared with TRBD2. The ends lost 6 bases at V and 6 bases at J; junction bases unmatched: 7. This CDR3 has 14 amino acids. Germline V gene data show CDR1 as MRHNA and CDR2 as SNTAGT.

A note on this clone: With a much larger clone just one base away, this may be a read error. V and J are TRBV7-2 and TRBJ2-5; no clear D gene. The CDR3 sequence is 11 residues long. Per germline, CDR1 SGHTA and CDR2 FQGNSA. V was shortened by 1 base and J by 4 bases, with 1 base between the two germline ends. Here the CDR3 reads CASSLVETQYF. The CDR3 DNA follows: TGTGCCAGCAGCTTAGTAGAGACCCAGTACTTC. The whole variable domain, remainder taken from reference TRBV7-2 and TRBJ2-5, is GAGVSQSPSNKVTEKGKDVELRCDPISGHTALYWYRQSLGQGLEFLIYFQGNSAPDKSGLPSDRFSAERTGGSVSTLTIQRTQQEDSAVYLCASSLVETQYFGPGTRLLVL.

The rearrangement uses TRBV15 and TRBJ1-2; D not resolved. The CDR3 sequence is 13 residues long. Germline V CDR1 and CDR2: LNHNV, YYDKDF (reference sequence). The V gene lost 0 bases and the J gene lost 8 bases, with 10 bases spanning the gap. The CDR3 loop is CATSRDALYGYTF. Here the CDR3 DNA reads TGTGCCACCAGCAGAGATGCCCTTTACGGCTACACCTTC.

The chain carries TRBV5-6 and TRBJ2-7, with TRBD1 matching over 8 bases. V was clipped by 4 bases and J by 3 bases; unmatched bases: 9. The CDR3 is made up of 15 amino acids. Germline values: CDR1 SGHDT, CDR2 YYEEEE. The CDR3 region is CASSPLGQGNYEQYF. The CDR3 DNA is TGTGCCAGCAGCCCGCTCGGACAGGGTAACTACGAGCAGTACTTC. The variable domain in full, with the rest retrieved from reference TRBV5-6 and TRBJ2-7, is DAGVTQSPTHLIKTRGQQVTLRCSPKSGHDTVSWYQQALGQGPQFIFQYYEEEERQRGNFPDRFSGHQFPNYSSELNVNALLLGDSALYLCASSPLGQGNYEQYFGPGTRLTVT.

V is TRBV6-5 and J is TRBJ1-1, with a tentative D call TRBD1 (5 bases). V shed 6 bases and J shed 5 bases, with 16 bases lying between them. Germline CDR1 and CDR2: MNHEY and SVGAGI. The CDR3 totals 14 residues. The chain's CDR3 is CASRGVVLGTEAFF. The CDR3 DNA reads TGTGCCAGCAGGGGGGTGGTTCTGGGTACTGAAGCTTTCTTT.

V usage is TRBV6-5 and J usage is TRBJ2-7; 9 bases are a match to TRBD1. The V segment lost 9 bases and the J segment 9 bases; nucleotides outside the gene matches: 15. Germline-derived CDR1 and CDR2 are MNHEY and SVGAGI. The CDR3 has 14 amino acids. Written as DNA, the CDR3 is TGTGCCAGTTGGGCCGGGACAGGGCTACGAGTGCAGTACTTC. Protein sequence: CASWAGTGLRVQYF.

The V and J genes are TRBV5-6 and TRBJ2-2; 7 bases match TRBD1. The junction had 8 bases not matched to a gene; V was cut back by 4 bases and J by 5 bases. Germline V CDR1 and CDR2: SGHDT, YYEEEE. The CDR3 covers 15 residues. CDR3 sequence (DNA): TGTGCCAGCAGCAAGACAGGGCCTAGGACCGGGGAGCTGTTTTTT. Translation: CASSKTGPRTGELFF.

The V gene is TRBV6-5, the J gene TRBJ2-7; D is undetermined. Germline values: CDR1 MNHEY, CDR2 SVGAGI. The V end was cut by 5 bases, the J end by 7 bases, with 12 bases between. The CDR3 has 12 residues. This chain's CDR3 is CASSQRPREQYF. CDR3 bases: TGTGCCAGCAGTCAACGGCCCAGGGAGCAGTACTTC.

This chain uses TRBV5-1 with TRBJ1-5, with D perhaps TRBD1 (6 bases). The germline gives CDR1 SGHRS, CDR2 YFSETQ. V was shortened by 2 bases and J by 3 bases, with 9 bases between the two germline ends. The CDR3 covers 14 residues. The CDR3 loop is CASSLQGLNQPQHF. The DNA of the CDR3 is TGCGCCAGCAGCTTACAGGGTCTCAATCAGCCCCAGCATTTT.

The chain carries TRBV4-1 and TRBJ1-1; no reliable D call. The germline V and J ends were trimmed by 6 bases and 1 base, with 6 bases remaining between them. Per the germline V gene, CDR1 is MGHRA and CDR2 is YSYEKL. The CDR3 consists of 12 residues. The CDR3 DNA sequence: TGCGCCAGCAGTCGAGGGAACACTGAAGCTTTCTTT. Protein product: CASSRGNTEAFF.

The V and J genes are TRBV27 and TRBJ1-2, with TRBD1 as a possible D gene (6 bases). The CDR3 runs to 13 residues. V was clipped by 4 bases and J by 10 bases, with 16 bases between them. Germline V gene lookup returns CDR1 MNHEY and CDR2 SMNVEV (reference sequence). Written as DNA, the CDR3 is TGTGCCAGCAGTTCACAGGGTGGGGATGTCTACACCTTC. Protein sequence: CASSSQGGDVYTF.

This chain connects TRBV7-3 to TRBJ2-5; possible D gene TRBD1, 8 bases. This CDR3 has 16 residues. The germline CDR1 and CDR2 sequences are SGHTA and FQGTGA. Trimming shortened V by 5 bases and J by 2 bases, and 18 bases separated the two germline ends. The CDR3 DNA reads TGTGCCAGCAGCCAGGGGGCTAGCGGACTTCAAGAGACCCAGTACTTC. Its translation is CASSQGASGLQETQYF.